Below, 21 T cell receptor beta chains from the same sample are listed, as sequenced in a study of shared clonotypes between healthy human individuals. The repertoire was sequenced with immunoSEQ multiplex PCR; TCRdb's copy has only in-frame clones and lacks some. The sample holds 2 million to 3 million clones, 93% seen once. Material: naive CD4+ T cells from PBMCs. Subset in this sample: CD45RA+ positively selected. These receptors were taken from a man aged 18 to 29 in good health. Some clones in this sample may be carry-over from other donors' samples.

The chain recombines TRBV11-2 with TRBJ2-7; no reliable D call. The CDR3 extends over 9 amino acids. The V gene's germline CDR1 is SGHAT and CDR2 FQNNGV. Trimming cost V 9 bases and J 6 bases, with 6 bases left between them. The CDR3 spells CARLGEQYF. The CDR3, as DNA: TGTGCCAGATTAGGCGAGCAGTACTTC.

The chain couples TRBV14 to TRBJ2-6; TRBD1 is a possible D gene (5 bases). In germline, CDR1 is SGHDN, CDR2 FVKESK. V dropped 3 bases and J dropped 0 bases, with 9 bases sitting between them. This CDR3 region has 16 residues. CDR3 bases: TGTGCCAGCAGCCAGAACAGGCCCTCTGGGGCCAACGTCCTGACTTTC. Translated: CASSQNRPSGANVLTF.

This rearrangement joins TRBV18 to TRBJ1-5, with 9 bases aligning to TRBD1. The germline gives CDR1 KGHSH, CDR2 LQKENI. The CDR3 runs 16 residues. Losses at the gene ends were 2 bases for V and 0 bases for J; bases not matched to a gene: 2. The CDR3 coding sequence is TGTGCCAGCTCACCAGGGACAGGGACTAGCAATCAGCCCCAGCATTTT. Its protein product is CASSPGTGTSNQPQHF. Full variable domain (rest looked up from reference TRBV18 and TRBJ1-5): NAGVMQNPRHLVRRRGQEARLRCSPMKGHSHVYWYRQLPEEGLKFMVYLQKENIIDESGMPKERFSAEFPKEGPSILRIQQVVRGDSAAYFCASSPGTGTSNQPQHFGDGTRLSIL.

The chain couples TRBV6-1 to TRBJ2-1; a weak D match, TRBD1 (5 bases). Germline CDR1 reads MNHNS; CDR2 reads SASEGT. V lost 1 base, J lost 3 bases, and 19 bases lay in between. This CDR3 has 18 residues. CDR3 sequence (DNA): TGTGCCAGCAGTGAAGTGGGTTCTCGGCAGGGTGTCTACAATGAGCAGTTCTTC. Amino acids: CASSEVGSRQGVYNEQFF.

The chain employs TRBV7-9 and TRBJ1-1, with 7 bases that match TRBD1. This CDR3 comprises 13 residues. The germline CDR1 and CDR2 sequences are SEHNR and FQNEAQ (reference sequence). After removal of 5 bases from V and 6 bases from J, the junction contained 6 bases not matched to a gene. CDR3 coding DNA: TGTGCCAGCAGCCTTGACAGGGAGCCTGAAGCTTTCTTT. It is translated as CASSLDREPEAFF. The complete variable domain, with remaining parts taken from reference TRBV7-9 and TRBJ1-1, reads DTGVSQNPRHKITKRGQNVTFRCDPISEHNRLYWYRQTLGQGPEFLTYFQNEAQLEKSRLLSDRFSAERPKGSFSTLEIQRTEQGDSAMYLCASSLDREPEAFFGQGTRLTVV.

The rearrangement joins TRBV10-3 to TRBJ2-1; tentatively, D is TRBD1 or TRBD2 (5 bases each). V was clipped by 3 bases and J by 10 bases, with 10 bases between them. In germline, CDR1 is ENHRY, CDR2 SYGVKD. There are 12 residues in the CDR3. Here the CDR3 DNA reads TGTGCCATCAGTGAAACCGAGGGGGAGCAGTTCTTC. This encodes CAISETEGEQFF.

CDR3 sequence: CASSNPGRANYGYTF. CDR3 nucleotide sequence: TGTGCCAGTAGTAACCCAGGCAGAGCTAACTATGGCTACACCTTC. The genes are TRBV19 and TRBJ1-2; D call uncertain. V shed 4 bases and J shed 0 bases, with 12 bases lying between them. The CDR3 sequence is 15 residues long. Germline CDR1 LNHDA, CDR2 SQIVND (reference sequence).

The V call is TRBV19, the J call TRBJ2-1; a possible D gene is TRBD2 (6 bases). V dropped 9 bases and J dropped 5 bases, with 20 bases sitting between them. The germline gives CDR1 LNHDA, CDR2 SQIVND (reference sequence). This CDR3 has 15 residues. The CDR3 sequence is CASKQTRSPDNEQFF. The CDR3 DNA reads as TGTGCCAGCAAGCAGACTAGGAGCCCTGACAATGAGCAGTTCTTC.

The rearrangement joins TRBV5-1 to TRBJ1-2; D perhaps matches TRBD1 (5 bases). V was clipped by 7 bases and J by 4 bases, with 11 bases between them. Germline CDR1 SGHRS, CDR2 YFSETQ. CDR3 length: 12 amino acids. The CDR3 coding sequence is TGCGCCAGCGGAGCAACAGGCTATGGCTACACCTTC. As protein: CASGATGYGYTF.

The chain joins TRBV4-1 to TRBJ1-1, with no clear D. Between the trimmed V and J ends, which lost 5 bases and 11 bases, there was a span of 12 bases. Germline assignment: CDR1 MGHRA and CDR2 YSYEKL. The CDR3 runs to 11 residues. CDR3 sequence: CASSSSVGAFF. As DNA, the CDR3 is TGCGCCAGCAGCTCCTCAGTGGGCGCTTTCTTT.

The J gene is TRBJ1-4, the V gene TRBV6-1; D is unclear. V was cut by 3 bases and J by 10 bases, with 15 bases left in between. The CDR3 has 14 residues. Germline values: CDR1 MNHNS, CDR2 SASEGT. The CDR3 DNA reads TGTGCCAGCAGTGAGTGGGCAGGAAGGCGAAAACTGTTTTTT. This sequence encodes CASSEWAGRRKLFF.

The chain couples TRBV5-4 to TRBJ2-3, with D tentatively TRBD1 (5 bases). This CDR3 has 15 residues. The V end was cut by 1 base, the J end by 2 bases, with 11 bases between. Germline V gene sequence: CDR1 SGHNT, CDR2 YYREEE (reference sequence). In nucleotides, the CDR3 is TGTGCCAGCAGCTTGTATCGACAGTCCACAGATACGCAGTATTTT. It yields the protein CASSLYRQSTDTQYF.

Regarding this clone: Other DNA sequences from this sample encode an identical CDR3 as well. The chain has TRBV28 and TRBJ2-7; 8 nucleotides line up with TRBD1. V gave up 4 bases and J gave up 4 bases; unmatched junction bases: 3. In germline, CDR1 is MDHEN, CDR2 SYDVKM. The CDR3 consists of 13 residues. The CDR3 region is CASSWQGAYEQYF. Here the CDR3 DNA reads TGTGCCAGCAGTTGGCAGGGGGCATACGAGCAGTACTTC.

J is TRBJ2-2 and V is TRBV7-2, with 8 bases matching TRBD1. The CDR3 sequence is 15 residues long. The ends lost 4 bases at V and 4 bases at J; junction bases unmatched: 5. Per the germline V gene, CDR1 is SGHTA and CDR2 is FQGNSA. The CDR3 reads CASSSSGTGTGELFF. CDR3 sequence (DNA): TGTGCCAGCAGCTCATCCGGGACAGGCACCGGGGAGCTGTTTTTT.

This chain links TRBV28 with TRBJ2-7; D unresolved. This CDR3 is built from 12 residues. V was shortened by 8 bases and J by 3 bases, with 11 bases between the two germline ends. Germline V gene data show CDR1 as MDHEN and CDR2 as SYDVKM. CDR3 protein: CASGRVDYEQYF. The DNA for the CDR3 is TGTGCCAGCGGACGGGTCGACTACGAGCAGTACTTC.

The DNA of the CDR3 is TGCAGCGTTGCCCTTTACGGGCTCAATGAGCAGTTCTTC. It codes for CSVALYGLNEQFF. The rearrangement links TRBV29-1 to TRBJ2-1; D is unclear. The CDR3 is made up of 13 amino acids. From germline, CDR1 is SQVTM and CDR2 ANQGSEA. V gave up 4 bases and J gave up 6 bases, with 13 bases separating them.

The chain uses TRBV29-1 and TRBJ2-3; TRBD1 matches at 7 bases. After removal of 3 bases from V and 4 bases from J, the junction contained 4 bases not matched to a gene. Germline V gene sequence: CDR1 SQVTM, CDR2 ANQGSEA. This CDR3 spans 13 amino acids. The CDR3 loop is CSVDRGFADTQYF. CDR3 in DNA: TGCAGCGTTGACAGGGGGTTCGCAGATACGCAGTATTTT.

The chain joins TRBV7-2 to TRBJ1-5; weak D call: TRBD1 (6 bases). CDR1 is SGHTA and CDR2 is FQGNSA in the germline V gene. V was clipped by 0 bases and J by 1 base, with 10 bases between them. The CDR3 loop spans 16 amino acids. CDR3 in amino acids: CASSLAWGASNQPQHF. As DNA, the CDR3 is TGTGCCAGCAGCTTAGCCTGGGGGGCGAGCAATCAGCCCCAGCATTTT.

The chain uses TRBV5-1 and TRBJ2-5; 8 bases map to TRBD2. This CDR3 spans 17 amino acids. CDR1 is SGHRS and CDR2 is YFSETQ in the germline V gene. V trimming: 0 bases; J trimming: 5 bases; junction bases outside the gene matches: 12. The CDR3 region has the DNA TGCGCCAGCAGCTTGGCCGGAAGCGGGAGTATGGTGGAGACCCAGTACTTC. Its protein is CASSLAGSGSMVETQYF.

This rearrangement joins TRBV21-1 to TRBJ2-1; the DNA was not compared with TRBD2, the D call given in the table. TRBV21-1 constitutes a pseudogene. CDR3 length equals 14 residues. The CDR3 DNA is TGTGCCCACAGCCTTAGCGGGGTTTACAATGAGCAGTTCTTC. It encodes CAHSLSGVYNEQFF.

The chain recombines TRBV28 with TRBJ1-1, with 9 bases that match TRBD1. CDR3 length equals 17 residues. With 3 bases clipped from V and 5 bases from J, the junction kept 13 bases outside the gene matches. Germline V CDR1 and CDR2: MDHEN, SYDVKM. CDR3 sequence (DNA): TGTGCCAGCAGTTTCCTTCCGGGACAGGGAGGTAATACTGAAGCTTTCTTT. Its protein is CASSFLPGQGGNTEAFF.